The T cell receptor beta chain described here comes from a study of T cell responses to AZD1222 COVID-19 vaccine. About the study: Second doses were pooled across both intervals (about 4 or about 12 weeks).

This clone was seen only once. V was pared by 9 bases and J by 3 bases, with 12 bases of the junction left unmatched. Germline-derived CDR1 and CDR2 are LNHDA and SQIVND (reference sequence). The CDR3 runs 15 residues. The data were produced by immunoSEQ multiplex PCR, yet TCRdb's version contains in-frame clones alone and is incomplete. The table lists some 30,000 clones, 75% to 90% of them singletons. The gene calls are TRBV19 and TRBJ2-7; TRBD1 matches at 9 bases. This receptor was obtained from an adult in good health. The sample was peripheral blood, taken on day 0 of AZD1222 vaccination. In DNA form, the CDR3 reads TGTGCCAGCCAAGGCTCGGGACAGGGCCTCTACGAGCAGTACTTC. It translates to CASQGSGQGLYEQYF.